One T cell receptor (beta chain) is described in this entry. Clinical history reported by participants formed the basis on which cohorts were assigned. These data originate in a study of blood T cell repertoires in COVID-19. TCRdb's copy holds only in-frame clones and misses some; the assay was immunoSEQ multiplex PCR. Among fewer than 250,000 clones, 65% to 85% were seen once, and the ten largest hold 7.4%. The CDR3 extends over 15 amino acids. The V and J ends lost 1 base and 7 bases, in that order; junction bases with no gene match: 6. Germline CDR1 is MDHEN and CDR2 is SYDVKM. The V call is TRBV28, the J call TRBJ2-1; TRBD2 aligns across 8 bases. The sequence was collected from a woman aged 40 to 49 with acute COVID-19. The sequencing input was PBMCs or T cells enriched from blood (not recorded which). DNA for the CDR3: TGTGCCAGCAGTTTATCGGGGGGGCTAGGGAATGAGCAGTTCTTC. Its translation is CASSLSGGLGNEQFF.